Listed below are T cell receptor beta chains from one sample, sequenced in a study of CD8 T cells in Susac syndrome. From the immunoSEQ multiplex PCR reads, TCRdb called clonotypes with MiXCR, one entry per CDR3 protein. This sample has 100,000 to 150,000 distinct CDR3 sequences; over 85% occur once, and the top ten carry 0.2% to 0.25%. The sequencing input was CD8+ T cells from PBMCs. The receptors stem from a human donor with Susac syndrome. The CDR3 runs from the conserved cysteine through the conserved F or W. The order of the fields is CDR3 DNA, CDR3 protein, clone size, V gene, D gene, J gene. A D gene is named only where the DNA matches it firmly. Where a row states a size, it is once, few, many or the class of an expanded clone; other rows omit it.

CDR3nt: TGTGCCAGCAGTTATGGACTACCCTACGAGCAGTACTTC
CDR3aa: CASSYGLPYEQYF
abundance: few
v_gene: TRBV27
d_gene: -
j_gene: TRBJ2-7

CDR3nt: TGCGCCAGCAGCCTCCTGGCGGGGGGTCCCGAGCAGTACTTC
CDR3aa: CASSLLAGGPEQYF
abundance: -
v_gene: TRBV5-1
d_gene: TRBD2
j_gene: TRBJ2-7

CDR3nt: TGTGCCTGGACGGCAGGGTTTTCTGAAGCTTTCTTT
CDR3aa: CAWTAGFSEAFF
abundance: once
v_gene: TRBV30
d_gene: -
j_gene: TRBJ1-1

CDR3nt: TGTGCCAGTAGGATTTCAGGGTATACTTACTACACTGAAGCTTTCTTT
CDR3aa: CASRISGYTYYTEAFF
abundance: -
v_gene: TRBV19
d_gene: -
j_gene: TRBJ1-1

CDR3nt: TGTGCCAGCAGCCCTGCCGTTAATCAGCCCCAGCATTTT
CDR3aa: CASSPAVNQPQHF
abundance: -
v_gene: TRBV3-1
d_gene: -
j_gene: TRBJ1-5

CDR3nt: TGCAGTGCAACCGGGACGGAGAACACTGAAGCTTTCTTT
CDR3aa: CSATGTENTEAFF
abundance: -
v_gene: TRBV20-1
d_gene: -
j_gene: TRBJ1-1

CDR3nt: TGCAGTGCTAGTTGGTTAGCGGGAGGGTACAATGAGCAGTTCTTC
CDR3aa: CSASWLAGGYNEQFF
abundance: -
v_gene: TRBV20-1
d_gene: TRBD2
j_gene: TRBJ2-1

CDR3nt: TGTGCCAGCAGCCAAGCGGGCGGGGAGGCTTTCTTT
CDR3aa: CASSQAGGEAFF
abundance: -
v_gene: TRBV4-2
d_gene: -
j_gene: TRBJ1-1

CDR3nt: TGTGCCAGCAGTTACTCGACAGCCTCGTCTGGCTACACCTTC
CDR3aa: CASSYSTASSGYTF
abundance: -
v_gene: TRBV6-2/TRBV6-3
d_gene: -
j_gene: TRBJ1-2

CDR3nt: TGTGCCAGCAGGACAGGGGAGGCTAACTATGGCTACACCTTC
CDR3aa: CASRTGEANYGYTF
abundance: -
v_gene: TRBV12-3/TRBV12-4
d_gene: TRBD1
j_gene: TRBJ1-2

CDR3nt: TGTGCCAGCAGCGACGAGGCACCTGTGGCTTTCTTT
CDR3aa: CASSDEAPVAFF
abundance: -
v_gene: TRBV12-3/TRBV12-4
d_gene: -
j_gene: TRBJ1-1

CDR3nt: TGCAGTGCTAGAGATGTAAGCGGGTCCTCCTACGAGCAGTACTTC
CDR3aa: CSARDVSGSSYEQYF
abundance: -
v_gene: TRBV20-1
d_gene: -
j_gene: TRBJ2-7

CDR3nt: TGCGCCAGCAGCCTTACATACCCCGGACTGCCCGTCGATGGCTACACCTTC
CDR3aa: CASSLTYPGLPVDGYTF
abundance: -
v_gene: TRBV4-3
d_gene: -
j_gene: TRBJ1-2

CDR3nt: TGCAGCGGGGGGGCAGGCGACTACAATGAGCAGTTCTTC
CDR3aa: CSGGAGDYNEQFF
abundance: -
v_gene: TRBV29-1
d_gene: -
j_gene: TRBJ2-1

CDR3nt: TGCAGTGCTAGCGGGTTTCGGAGCTACGAGCAGTACTTC
CDR3aa: CSASGFRSYEQYF
abundance: -
v_gene: TRBV20-1
d_gene: -
j_gene: TRBJ2-7

CDR3nt: TGTGCCACCAGCTCGCCGGGACAGGGTAACGACGAGCAGTACTTC
CDR3aa: CATSSPGQGNDEQYF
abundance: -
v_gene: TRBV15
d_gene: TRBD1
j_gene: TRBJ2-7

CDR3nt: TGTGCCAGCAAAGCGGGGGAGACCCAGTACTTC
CDR3aa: CASKAGETQYF
abundance: -
v_gene: TRBV6-5
d_gene: TRBD2
j_gene: TRBJ2-5

CDR3nt: TGTGCCAGCAGCGGTAGCGGAAGCACAGATACGCAGTATTTT
CDR3aa: CASSGSGSTDTQYF
abundance: once
v_gene: TRBV9
d_gene: -
j_gene: TRBJ2-3

CDR3nt: TGTGCCAGTAGTATTTCTGGGACAGGAGCCTACGAGCAGTACTTC
CDR3aa: CASSISGTGAYEQYF
abundance: -
v_gene: TRBV19
d_gene: TRBD1
j_gene: TRBJ2-7

CDR3nt: TGTGCCAGCAGTTTTTTTCAGGGTCTGGGCAATGAGCAGTTCTTC
CDR3aa: CASSFFQGLGNEQFF
abundance: -
v_gene: TRBV28
d_gene: -
j_gene: TRBJ2-1

CDR3nt: TGTGCCATCAGTGAGAATGCTGAAAAACTGTTTTTT
CDR3aa: CAISENAEKLFF
abundance: -
v_gene: TRBV10-3
d_gene: -
j_gene: TRBJ1-4

CDR3nt: TGCGCCAGCAGCCCTGGGGGGGGCGAGTCACCCCTCCACTTT
CDR3aa: CASSPGGGESPLHF
abundance: -
v_gene: TRBV5-1
d_gene: -
j_gene: TRBJ1-6

CDR3nt: TGCAGTGCAAAATTAGCGGAGGACCACGAGCAGTACTTC
CDR3aa: CSAKLAEDHEQYF
abundance: few
v_gene: TRBV20-1
d_gene: -
j_gene: TRBJ2-7

CDR3nt: TGTGCCAGCAGCGCACCGGCCGGGACAGGTAACACTGAAGCTTTCTTT
CDR3aa: CASSAPAGTGNTEAFF
abundance: -
v_gene: TRBV9
d_gene: TRBD1
j_gene: TRBJ1-1

CDR3nt: TGCAGTGCCACGTACCTGATCAAAAACATTCAGTACTTC
CDR3aa: CSATYLIKNIQYF
abundance: once
v_gene: TRBV20-1
d_gene: -
j_gene: TRBJ2-4

CDR3nt: TGTGCCAGCAGTTTAGCGGGTGGGGAGCTGTTTTTT
CDR3aa: CASSLAGGELFF
abundance: few
v_gene: TRBV12-3/TRBV12-4
d_gene: -
j_gene: TRBJ2-2

CDR3nt: TGCGCCAGCAGCTTATTACCACGGGGACAGCCTCCCTACGAGCAGTACTTC
CDR3aa: CASSLLPRGQPPYEQYF
abundance: -
v_gene: TRBV5-1
d_gene: TRBD1
j_gene: TRBJ2-7

CDR3nt: TGTGCCAGCAGCCAAGCCGCAGGGAGGTTTGTTTCCGGGGAGCTGTTTTTT
CDR3aa: CASSQAAGRFVSGELFF
abundance: -
v_gene: TRBV3-1
d_gene: -
j_gene: TRBJ2-2

CDR3nt: TGTGCCTTCGACAGGGGGGCCTACGAGCAGTACTTC
CDR3aa: CAFDRGAYEQYF
abundance: -
v_gene: TRBV30
d_gene: TRBD1
j_gene: TRBJ2-7

CDR3nt: TGTGCCAGCAGATCCCAGGAGGGACCAAACACTGAAGCTTTCTTT
CDR3aa: CASRSQEGPNTEAFF
abundance: -
v_gene: TRBV6-5
d_gene: -
j_gene: TRBJ1-1

CDR3nt: TGTGCCATCCGGAAGGACACCGACAATGAGCAGTTCTTC
CDR3aa: CAIRKDTDNEQFF
abundance: -
v_gene: TRBV10-3
d_gene: -
j_gene: TRBJ2-1

CDR3nt: TGCGCCAGCAGCCAACGGACTAGCGGGAGCACAGATACGCAGTATTTT
CDR3aa: CASSQRTSGSTDTQYF
abundance: once
v_gene: TRBV4-1
d_gene: TRBD2
j_gene: TRBJ2-3

CDR3nt: TGCGCCAGCAGTGAGTCGATTGAGCTAGCGGGGGGAACCCGACAACAAGAGACCCAGTACTTC
CDR3aa: CASSESIELAGGTRQQETQYF
abundance: -
v_gene: TRBV10-1
d_gene: TRBD2
j_gene: TRBJ2-5

CDR3nt: TGTGCCAGCACCCGACCGAAAGCAGGGGACGAGCAGTACTTC
CDR3aa: CASTRPKAGDEQYF
abundance: -
v_gene: TRBV25-1
d_gene: -
j_gene: TRBJ2-7

CDR3nt: TGTGCCAGCATGCCGGGACTAGGGTACGTGGAGCAGTACTTC
CDR3aa: CASMPGLGYVEQYF
abundance: -
v_gene: TRBV12-3/TRBV12-4
d_gene: TRBD2
j_gene: TRBJ2-7

CDR3nt: TGTGCCAGCAGTGACTCTAGCGGGGGGGCCAATGAGCAGTTCTTC
CDR3aa: CASSDSSGGANEQFF
abundance: -
v_gene: TRBV6-4
d_gene: TRBD2
j_gene: TRBJ2-1

CDR3nt: TGTGCCAGCAGTGCGACTAGCGGGGGCGCAGATACGCAGTATTTT
CDR3aa: CASSATSGGADTQYF
abundance: -
v_gene: TRBV6-4
d_gene: TRBD2
j_gene: TRBJ2-3

CDR3nt: TGTGCCAGTAGTATATGGGACAGGGGAAATCAGCCCCAGCATTTT
CDR3aa: CASSIWDRGNQPQHF
abundance: -
v_gene: TRBV19
d_gene: TRBD1
j_gene: TRBJ1-5

CDR3nt: TGTGCCAGCAGTTTGGGACTAGCGGGGAACAATGAGCAGTTCTTC
CDR3aa: CASSLGLAGNNEQFF
abundance: -
v_gene: TRBV27
d_gene: TRBD2
j_gene: TRBJ2-1

CDR3nt: TGTGCCAGCACCGACAGTCCCTACGAGCAGTACTTC
CDR3aa: CASTDSPYEQYF
abundance: -
v_gene: TRBV25-1
d_gene: -
j_gene: TRBJ2-7

CDR3nt: TGCAGTGCTAGAGATACCTCCTCGGGGGAATATTTCGGCTACACCTTC
CDR3aa: CSARDTSSGEYFGYTF
abundance: -
v_gene: TRBV20-1
d_gene: -
j_gene: TRBJ1-2

CDR3nt: TGTGCCAGCAGCGTGAGAAGGCACTTCGTCCTACTCTCTGGGGCCAACGTCCTGACTTTC
CDR3aa: CASSVRRHFVLLSGANVLTF
abundance: -
v_gene: TRBV5-6
d_gene: -
j_gene: TRBJ2-6

CDR3nt: TGTGCCAGCAGCTTGTTTGCCGGCTCCTACAATGAGCAGTTCTTC
CDR3aa: CASSLFAGSYNEQFF
abundance: -
v_gene: TRBV5-8
d_gene: -
j_gene: TRBJ2-1

CDR3nt: TGTGCCAGCAGTTTATCGGTGCACTCATTGGGAAGTGAGCAGTTCTTC
CDR3aa: CASSLSVHSLGSEQFF
abundance: -
v_gene: TRBV27
d_gene: -
j_gene: TRBJ2-1

CDR3nt: TGTGCCAGCAGTTTGGCGGGATTAGATGAGCAGTTCTTC
CDR3aa: CASSLAGLDEQFF
abundance: once
v_gene: TRBV27
d_gene: -
j_gene: TRBJ2-1

CDR3nt: TGTGCCAGCAGCCACCCGAGGGGACTAGCGGGGTTCACAGATACGCAGTATTTT
CDR3aa: CASSHPRGLAGFTDTQYF
abundance: -
v_gene: TRBV7-9
d_gene: TRBD2
j_gene: TRBJ2-3

CDR3nt: TGTGCCAGCAGCGTAGGGCCAGGGGGGAACACTGAAGCTTTCTTT
CDR3aa: CASSVGPGGNTEAFF
abundance: once
v_gene: TRBV9
d_gene: TRBD1
j_gene: TRBJ1-1

CDR3nt: TGTGCCAGCAGCTTGGGAGGGTTCAACACAGATACGCAGTATTTT
CDR3aa: CASSLGGFNTDTQYF
abundance: -
v_gene: TRBV5-6
d_gene: -
j_gene: TRBJ2-3

CDR3nt: TGTGCCAGCAGGGCGGCTAGGGCGAACACTGAAGCTTTCTTT
CDR3aa: CASRAARANTEAFF
abundance: -
v_gene: TRBV2
d_gene: -
j_gene: TRBJ1-1

CDR3nt: TGTGCCAGCAGCGGACAGGGGTCTGGCTACACCTTC
CDR3aa: CASSGQGSGYTF
abundance: -
v_gene: TRBV7-9
d_gene: TRBD1
j_gene: TRBJ1-2

CDR3nt: TGTGCCTGGAGCCAGGGACGGGGTATCGATACGCAGTATTTT
CDR3aa: CAWSQGRGIDTQYF
abundance: -
v_gene: TRBV30
d_gene: -
j_gene: TRBJ2-3

CDR3nt: TGTGCCAGCAGCACCTACCCGGGACTAGTGATCGCAGATACGCAGTATTTT
CDR3aa: CASSTYPGLVIADTQYF
abundance: -
v_gene: TRBV7-9
d_gene: TRBD2
j_gene: TRBJ2-3

CDR3nt: TGTGCCAGCAGCCTCCGGGTGACAATAACAGATACGCAGTATTTT
CDR3aa: CASSLRVTITDTQYF
abundance: -
v_gene: TRBV5-6
d_gene: -
j_gene: TRBJ2-3

CDR3nt: TGTGCCAGCCAGGGTTTGAACACTGAAGCTTTCTTT
CDR3aa: CASQGLNTEAFF
abundance: -
v_gene: TRBV6-6
d_gene: -
j_gene: TRBJ1-1

CDR3nt: TGTGCCAGCAAGGACTCCCCCAATGAGCAGTTCTTC
CDR3aa: CASKDSPNEQFF
abundance: -
v_gene: TRBV7-9
d_gene: -
j_gene: TRBJ2-1

CDR3nt: TGTGCCAGCACCTCCCAGGGGGCCAAATTGGGTGGCTACACCTTC
CDR3aa: CASTSQGAKLGGYTF
abundance: once
v_gene: TRBV2
d_gene: TRBD1
j_gene: TRBJ1-2

CDR3nt: TGTGCCTTCTTGGCGGCAGGATACTCCTACGAGCAGTACTTC
CDR3aa: CAFLAAGYSYEQYF
abundance: -
v_gene: TRBV5-4
d_gene: -
j_gene: TRBJ2-7

CDR3nt: TGTGTCGTCGGGGGGGATTGGGGGGAGCTGTTTTTT
CDR3aa: CVVGGDWGELFF
abundance: -
v_gene: TRBV27
d_gene: TRBD2
j_gene: TRBJ2-2

CDR3nt: TGTGCCAGCAGCTTAGTGCGCAGGGCGAACTATGGCTACACCTTC
CDR3aa: CASSLVRRANYGYTF
abundance: -
v_gene: TRBV7-2
d_gene: -
j_gene: TRBJ1-2